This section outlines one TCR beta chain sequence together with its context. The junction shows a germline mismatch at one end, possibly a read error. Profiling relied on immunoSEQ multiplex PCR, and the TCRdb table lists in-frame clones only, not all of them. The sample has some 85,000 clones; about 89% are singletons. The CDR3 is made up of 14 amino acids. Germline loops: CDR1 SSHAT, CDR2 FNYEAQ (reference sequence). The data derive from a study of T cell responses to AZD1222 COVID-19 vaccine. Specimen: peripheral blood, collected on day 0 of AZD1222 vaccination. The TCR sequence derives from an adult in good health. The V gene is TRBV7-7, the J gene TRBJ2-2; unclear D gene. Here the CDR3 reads CASSTEVGTGELFF. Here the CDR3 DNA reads TGTGCTAGCAGCACCGAGGTGGGCACCGGGGAGCTGTTTTTT.